The 6 T cell receptor beta chains below all came from one sample that was sequenced in a study of T cell changes during pregnancy in multiple sclerosis. Clones were sequenced by immunoSEQ multiplex PCR, and TCRdb holds only the in-frame ones, with some missing. The data contain 30,000 to 40,000 clones, about 90% of them singletons. The specimen was CD4+ T cells from peripheral blood mononuclear cells, collected in the third trimester of pregnancy. The receptor set was obtained from a female donor with multiple sclerosis, enrolled in a pregnancy study.

The V call is TRBV6-4, the J call TRBJ1-1; a possible D gene is TRBD1 (5 bases). This CDR3 has 13 residues. V lost 3 bases and J lost 4, with 9 bases in between. Germline lookup yields CDR1 MRHNA and CDR2 SNTAGT. The CDR3 sequence: CASSDTGVTEAFF. CDR3 bases: TGTGCCAGCAGTGATACGGGGGTCACTGAAGCTTTCTTT.

The CDR3 here is CATGKTGKDSGNTIYF. Written as DNA, the CDR3 is TGTGCCACTGGAAAGACAGGGAAAGACTCTGGAAACACCATATATTTT. This chain joins TRBV10-3 and TRBJ1-3; 7 bases align to TRBD1. V lost 10 bases to trimming and J lost 0 bases; unmatched junction nucleotides: 12. The CDR3 has 16 amino acids. Germline values: CDR1 ENHRY, CDR2 SYGVKD.

Here the CDR3 DNA reads TGCAGCGTCCACGACTTAGATACGCAGTATTTT. This codes for CSVHDLDTQYF. V usage is TRBV29-1 and J usage is TRBJ2-3; D is uncertain. Germline loops: CDR1 SQVTM, CDR2 ANQGSEA. Trimming took off 6 bases at V and 5 bases at J, with 9 bases between the two ends. CDR3 size: 11 residues.

This clone was detected only once. The chain carries TRBV25-1 and TRBJ2-1; TRBD2 is a possible D gene (5 bases). This CDR3 has 13 amino acids. V dropped 8 bases and J dropped 0 bases, with 8 bases sitting between them. The germline CDR1 and CDR2 sequences are MGHDK and SYGVNS. The CDR3 DNA follows: TGTGCCAGCCAAGAGGGCTCCTACAATGAGCAGTTCTTC. Amino acid sequence: CASQEGSYNEQFF.

As DNA, the CDR3 is TGTGCCAGCAGTGAAATTCAGTTGAACACTGAAGCTTTCTTT. It yields the protein CASSEIQLNTEAFF. The gene calls are TRBV2 and TRBJ1-1; no clear D gene. This CDR3 comprises 14 residues. V was trimmed by 2 bases and J by 0 bases, leaving 7 bases between them. Germline lookup yields CDR1 SNHLY and CDR2 FYNNEI.

The rearrangement links TRBV5-4 to TRBJ2-3, with TRBD2 matching over 15 bases. Germline V gene lookup returns CDR1 SGHNT and CDR2 YYREEE (reference sequence). The V segment lost 7 bases and the J segment 4 bases; nucleotides outside the gene matches: 10. This CDR3 has 17 amino acids. The CDR3 DNA is TGTGCCAGCGGCACGGGACTAGCGGGAGGTAGTTCAGATACGCAGTATTTT. Its translation is CASGTGLAGGSSDTQYF. Based on the CDR3 plus reference TRBV5-4 and TRBJ2-3, the full variable domain is ETGVTQSPTHLIKTRGQQVTLRCSSQSGHNTVSWYQQALGQGPQFIFQYYREEENGRGNFPPRFSGLQFPNYSSELNVNALELDDSALYLCASGTGLAGGSSDTQYFGPGTRLTVL.